The source of this T cell receptor beta chain is a study of shared T cell receptors in the human thymus. This CDR3 is 16 amino acids long. Germline CDR1 is MNHEY and CDR2 is SMNVEV (reference sequence). The V and J ends lost 3 bases and 1 base, in that order; junction bases with no gene match: 8. Method: immunoSEQ multiplex PCR; TCRdb's copy keeps in-frame clones and lacks some. The sample lists more than 550,000 clones, around 87% seen once, with roughly 0.0086% in the top ten. These data were also filed under a second study, of human thymus T cells. That source adds: Unrelated individuals had highly overlapping thymic repertoires, as reported in related research.

The source of this sequence is a boy under three years old with a congenital heart defect. The sample taken for sequencing was thymocytes. The chain joins TRBV27 to TRBJ2-5, with 7 bases aligning to TRBD1. CDR3 coding DNA: TGTGCCAGCAGTTTCCCGACAGGGTTCCTCCAAGAGACCCAGTACTTC. It encodes CASSFPTGFLQETQYF.